This T cell receptor (beta chain) originates from a study of chemoradiotherapy in HPV16-positive cancers. Study findings and constraints: Better recurrence-free survival went with HPV-responsive T-cell expansion in HPV16-positive patients. Only a couple of HPV16-positive patients supplied the functional HPV-specificity definition. Candidate HPV-specific clones and E7-related TCR motifs grew in tumor during treatment.

Regarding this clone: The target antigen is unknown.

The germline CDR1 and CDR2 sequences are MNHNS and SASEGT. The V gene lost 6 bases and the J gene lost 5 bases, with 19 bases spanning the gap. This CDR3 contains 15 residues. Some clones are missing from TCRdb's copy, which holds only in-frame ones; the method was immunoSEQ multiplex PCR. The sample gives 35,000 to 45,000 clones, 76% of which show up once; 4.5% to 5.5% is in the top ten. The V and J genes are TRBV6-1 and TRBJ2-5; a weak D match, TRBD2 (6 bases). This TCR came from a human donor with HPV-associated anogenital cancer. The input for sequencing was blood, taken from a patient who underwent chemoradiotherapy. CDR3 bases: TGTGCCAGCAGCGCGGATAGCGGTCTGGGGGAGACCCAGTACTTC. As protein: CASSADSGLGETQYF.